Here is one TCR beta chain with its context. The antigen remains unidentified. Germline CDR1 is LNHDA and CDR2 is SQIVND (reference sequence). The CDR3 has 13 residues. Trimming removed 8 bases at V and 0 bases at J, with 10 bases between. The source of the sample is a study of T cell responses to AZD1222 COVID-19 vaccine. On the study more broadly: Whether given at about 4 or about 12 weeks, second doses were pooled. Findings of the study overall: Across the whole spike, CD4 TCRs peaked at regions 160-218 and 743-854. In all cases, repertoires were sampled only after the peak T cell response. Nearly half of spike-specific TCRs reportedly target unmutated variant regions.

The data were produced by immunoSEQ multiplex PCR, yet TCRdb's version contains in-frame clones alone and is incomplete. The sample carries some 89,000 clones, about 92% recorded once. The clonotype was recovered from an adult in good health. The sample was peripheral blood, taken on day 0 of AZD1222 vaccination. The V gene is TRBV19, the J gene TRBJ2-5; no reliable D call. The CDR3 loop is CASGRGNQETQYF. The CDR3 nucleotides are TGTGCCAGTGGTAGAGGAAACCAAGAGACCCAGTACTTC.